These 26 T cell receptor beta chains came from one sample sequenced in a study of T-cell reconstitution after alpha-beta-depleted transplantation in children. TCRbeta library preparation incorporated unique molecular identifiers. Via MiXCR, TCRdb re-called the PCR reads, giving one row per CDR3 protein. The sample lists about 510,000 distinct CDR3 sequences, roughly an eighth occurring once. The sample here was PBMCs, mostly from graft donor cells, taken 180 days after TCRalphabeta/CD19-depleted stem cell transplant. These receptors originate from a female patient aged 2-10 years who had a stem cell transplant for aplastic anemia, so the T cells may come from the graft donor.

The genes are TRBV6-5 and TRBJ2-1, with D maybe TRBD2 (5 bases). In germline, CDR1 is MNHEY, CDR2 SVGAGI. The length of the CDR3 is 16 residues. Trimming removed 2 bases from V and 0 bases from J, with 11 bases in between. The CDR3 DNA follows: TGTGCCAGCAGTTACGAGGACTTCCACTCCTACAATGAGCAGTTCTTC. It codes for CASSYEDFHSYNEQFF.

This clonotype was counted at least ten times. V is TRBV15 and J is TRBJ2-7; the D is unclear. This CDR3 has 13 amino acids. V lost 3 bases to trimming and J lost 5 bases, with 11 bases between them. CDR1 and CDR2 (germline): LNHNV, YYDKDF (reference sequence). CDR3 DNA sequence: TGTGCCACCAGCAGTCCCCCTAGGCACGAGCAGTACGTC. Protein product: CATSSPPRHEQYV.

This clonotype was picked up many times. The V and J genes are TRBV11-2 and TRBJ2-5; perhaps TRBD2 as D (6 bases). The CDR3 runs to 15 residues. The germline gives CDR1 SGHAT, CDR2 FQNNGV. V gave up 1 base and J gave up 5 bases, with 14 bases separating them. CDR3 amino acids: CASSLVRRGFETQYF. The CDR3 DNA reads TGTGCCAGCAGCTTAGTTAGGCGGGGTTTCGAGACCCAGTACTTC.

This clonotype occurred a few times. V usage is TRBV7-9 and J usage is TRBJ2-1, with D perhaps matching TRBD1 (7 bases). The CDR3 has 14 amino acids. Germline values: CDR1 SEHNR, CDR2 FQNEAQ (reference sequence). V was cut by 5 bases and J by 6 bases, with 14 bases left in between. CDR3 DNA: TGTGCCAGCAGCCAATCCCAGGGGGGCAATGAGCAGTTCTTC. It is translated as CASSQSQGGNEQFF. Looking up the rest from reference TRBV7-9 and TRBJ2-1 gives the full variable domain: DTGVSQNPRHKITKRGQNVTFRCDPISEHNRLYWYRQTLGQGPEFLTYFQNEAQLEKSRLLSDRFSAERPKGSFSTLEIQRTEQGDSAMYLCASSQSQGGNEQFFGPGTRLTVL.

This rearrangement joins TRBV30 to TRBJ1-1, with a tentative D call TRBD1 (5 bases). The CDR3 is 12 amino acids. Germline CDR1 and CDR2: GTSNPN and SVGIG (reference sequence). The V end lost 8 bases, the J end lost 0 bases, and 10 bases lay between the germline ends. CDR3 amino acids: CARSGMNTEAFF. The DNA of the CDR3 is TGTGCCCGATCAGGGATGAACACTGAAGCTTTCTTT.

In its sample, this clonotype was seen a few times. In DNA, the CDR3 is TGCAGTGCTAGGATAGCGGGAGCCGACACCGGGGAGCTGTTTTTT. Translation gives CSARIAGADTGELFF. This chain joins TRBV20-1 and TRBJ2-2; TRBD2 aligns across 9 bases. Germline CDR1 and CDR2: DFQATT and SNEGSKA (reference sequence). The V and J ends lost 3 bases and 3 bases, in that order; junction bases with no gene match: 5. The CDR3 runs 15 residues.

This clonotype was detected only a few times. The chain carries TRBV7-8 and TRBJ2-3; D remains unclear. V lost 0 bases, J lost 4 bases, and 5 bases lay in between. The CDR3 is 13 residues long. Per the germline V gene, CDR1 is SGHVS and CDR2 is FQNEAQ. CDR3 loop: CASSLAPSDTQYF. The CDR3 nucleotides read TGTGCCAGCAGCTTAGCCCCGTCAGATACGCAGTATTTT.

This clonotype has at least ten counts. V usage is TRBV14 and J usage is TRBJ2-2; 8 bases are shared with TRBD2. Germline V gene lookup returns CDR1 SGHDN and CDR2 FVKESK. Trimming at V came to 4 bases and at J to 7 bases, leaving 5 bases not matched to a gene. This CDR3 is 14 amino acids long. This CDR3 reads CASSRPAGGGELFF. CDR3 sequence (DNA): TGTGCCAGCAGCCGCCCGGCGGGGGGCGGGGAGCTGTTTTTT.

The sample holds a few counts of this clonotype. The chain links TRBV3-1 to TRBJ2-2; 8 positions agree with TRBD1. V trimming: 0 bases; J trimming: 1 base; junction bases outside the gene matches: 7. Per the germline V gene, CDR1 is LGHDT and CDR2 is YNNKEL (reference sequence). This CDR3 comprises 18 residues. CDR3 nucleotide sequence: TGTGCCAGCAGCCAAGACCAACCCGGACAGGGGAACACCGGGGAGCTGTTTTTT. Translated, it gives CASSQDQPGQGNTGELFF.

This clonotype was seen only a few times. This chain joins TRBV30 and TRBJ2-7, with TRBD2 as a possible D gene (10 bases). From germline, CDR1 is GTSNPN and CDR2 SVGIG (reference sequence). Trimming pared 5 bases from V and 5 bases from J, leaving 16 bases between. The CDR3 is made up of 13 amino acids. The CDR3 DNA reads TGTGCCTGGGGGACAGGGACTAGCGACGAGCAGTACGTC. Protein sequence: CAWGTGTSDEQYV.

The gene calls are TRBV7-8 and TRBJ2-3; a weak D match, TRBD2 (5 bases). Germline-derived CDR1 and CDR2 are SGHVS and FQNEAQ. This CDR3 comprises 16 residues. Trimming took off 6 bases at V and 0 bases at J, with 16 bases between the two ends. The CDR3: CASRTAGPYSTDTQYF. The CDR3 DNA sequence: TGTGCCAGCAGAACGGCGGGCCCCTATAGCACAGATACGCAGTATTTT.

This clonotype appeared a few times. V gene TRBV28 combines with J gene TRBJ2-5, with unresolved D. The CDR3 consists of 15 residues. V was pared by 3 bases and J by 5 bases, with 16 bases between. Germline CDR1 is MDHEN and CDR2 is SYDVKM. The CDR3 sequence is CASSLDLVGYETQYF. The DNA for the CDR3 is TGTGCCAGCAGTTTGGATTTGGTAGGGTACGAGACCCAGTACTTC.

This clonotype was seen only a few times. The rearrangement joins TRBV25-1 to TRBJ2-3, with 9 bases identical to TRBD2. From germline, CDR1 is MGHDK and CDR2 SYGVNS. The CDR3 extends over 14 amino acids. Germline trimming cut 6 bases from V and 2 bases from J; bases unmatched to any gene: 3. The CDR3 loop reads CASRTSGLTDTQYF. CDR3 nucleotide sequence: TGTGCCAGCAGGACTAGCGGTCTCACAGATACGCAGTATTTT.

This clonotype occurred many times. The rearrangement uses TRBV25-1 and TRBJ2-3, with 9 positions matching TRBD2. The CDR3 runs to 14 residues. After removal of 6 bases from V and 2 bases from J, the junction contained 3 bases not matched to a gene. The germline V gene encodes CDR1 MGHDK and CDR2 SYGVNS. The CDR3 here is CASSPSGTTDTQYF. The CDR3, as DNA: TGTGCCAGCAGCCCTAGCGGGACCACAGATACGCAGTATTTT.

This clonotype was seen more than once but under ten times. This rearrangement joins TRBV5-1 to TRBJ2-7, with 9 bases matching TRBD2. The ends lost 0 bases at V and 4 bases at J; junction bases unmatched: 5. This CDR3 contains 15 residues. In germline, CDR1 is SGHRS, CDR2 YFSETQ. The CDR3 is CASSLEPSGAYEQYF. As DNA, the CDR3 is TGCGCCAGCAGCTTGGAACCTAGCGGGGCGTACGAGCAGTACTTC.

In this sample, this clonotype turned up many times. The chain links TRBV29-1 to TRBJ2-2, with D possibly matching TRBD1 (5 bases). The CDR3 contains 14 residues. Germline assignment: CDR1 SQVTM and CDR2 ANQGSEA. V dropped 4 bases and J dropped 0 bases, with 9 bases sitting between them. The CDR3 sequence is CSVGQGSNTGELFF. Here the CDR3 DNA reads TGCAGCGTTGGGCAGGGATCGAACACCGGGGAGCTGTTTTTT.

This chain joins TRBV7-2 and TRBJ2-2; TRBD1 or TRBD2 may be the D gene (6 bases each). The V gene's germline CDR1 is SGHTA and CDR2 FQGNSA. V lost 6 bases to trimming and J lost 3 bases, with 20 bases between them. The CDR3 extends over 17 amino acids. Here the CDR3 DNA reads TGTGCCAGCAGACCGTCCGGGGGCTCCGGATACACCGGGGAGCTGTTTTTT. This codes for CASRPSGGSGYTGELFF.

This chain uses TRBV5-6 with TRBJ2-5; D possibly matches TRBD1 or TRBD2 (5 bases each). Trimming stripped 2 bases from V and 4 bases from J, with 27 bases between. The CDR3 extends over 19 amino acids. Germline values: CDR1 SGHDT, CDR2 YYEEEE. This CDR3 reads CASSFRRDRLTPERETQYF. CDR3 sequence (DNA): TGTGCCAGCAGCTTTCGCCGGGACCGACTCACCCCGGAACGAGAGACCCAGTACTTC.

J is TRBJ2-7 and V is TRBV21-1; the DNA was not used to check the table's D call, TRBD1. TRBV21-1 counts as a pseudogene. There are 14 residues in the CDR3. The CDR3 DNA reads TGTGCCAGCAGGGGGGAAGGATTCTCCTACGAGCAGTACGTC. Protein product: CASRGEGFSYEQYV.

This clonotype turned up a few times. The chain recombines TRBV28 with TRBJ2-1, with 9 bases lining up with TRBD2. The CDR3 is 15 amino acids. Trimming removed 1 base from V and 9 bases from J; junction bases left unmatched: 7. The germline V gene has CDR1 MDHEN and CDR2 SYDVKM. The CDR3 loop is CASSLYGGRAVEQFF. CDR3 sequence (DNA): TGTGCCAGCAGTTTATACGGCGGGAGGGCCGTTGAGCAGTTCTTC.

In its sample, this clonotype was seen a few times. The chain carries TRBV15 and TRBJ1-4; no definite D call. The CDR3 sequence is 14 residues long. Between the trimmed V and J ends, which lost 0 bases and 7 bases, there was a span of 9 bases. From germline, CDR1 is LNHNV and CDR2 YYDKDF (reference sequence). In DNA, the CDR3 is TGTGCCACCAGCAGAGATAAACGTGGTGAAAAACTGTTTTTT. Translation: CATSRDKRGEKLFF.

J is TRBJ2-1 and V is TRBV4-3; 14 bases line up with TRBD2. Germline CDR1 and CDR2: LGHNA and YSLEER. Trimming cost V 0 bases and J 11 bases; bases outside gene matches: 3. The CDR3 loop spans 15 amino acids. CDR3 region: CASSQETSGRAKQFF. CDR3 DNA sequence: TGCGCCAGCAGCCAAGAGACTAGCGGGAGGGCCAAGCAGTTCTTC.

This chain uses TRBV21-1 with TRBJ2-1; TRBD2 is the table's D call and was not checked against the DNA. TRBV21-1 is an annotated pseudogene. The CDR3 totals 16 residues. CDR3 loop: CASSKDPAGGRNEQFF. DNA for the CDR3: TGTGCCAGCAGCAAAGACCCAGCGGGAGGGAGGAATGAGCAGTTCTTC.

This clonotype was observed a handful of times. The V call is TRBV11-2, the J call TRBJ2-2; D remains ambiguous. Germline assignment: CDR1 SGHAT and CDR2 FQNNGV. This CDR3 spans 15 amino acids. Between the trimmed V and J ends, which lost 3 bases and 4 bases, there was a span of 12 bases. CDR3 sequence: CASSFFPWGTGELFF. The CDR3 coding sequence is TGTGCCAGCAGCTTCTTCCCGTGGGGCACCGGGGAGCTGTTTTTT.

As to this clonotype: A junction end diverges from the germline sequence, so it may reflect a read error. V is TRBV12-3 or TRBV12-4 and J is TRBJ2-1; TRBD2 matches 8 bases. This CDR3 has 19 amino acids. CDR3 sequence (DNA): TGTACCAGCAGTTTAGCGCTGGCGGGAGGAAGGGCCCAAGACAATGAGCAGTTCTTC. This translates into CTSSLALAGGRAQDNEQFF.

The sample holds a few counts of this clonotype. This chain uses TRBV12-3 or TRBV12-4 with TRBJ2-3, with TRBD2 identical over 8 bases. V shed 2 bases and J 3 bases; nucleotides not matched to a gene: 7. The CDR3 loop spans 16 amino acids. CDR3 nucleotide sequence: TGTGCCAGCAGTTTACTGCGGGAGGCGAGGACAGATACGCAGTATTTT. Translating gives CASSLLREARTDTQYF.